The 22 T cell receptor beta chains in this list originate from one sample, sequenced in a study of shared clonotypes between healthy human individuals. Repertoires were generated with immunoSEQ multiplex PCR, while TCRdb's copy carries only in-frame clones and drops some. The data show over a million clones, roughly 97% seen once. Sequencing was done on a sample of naive CD4+ T cells sorted from blood. Subset here: CD45RA+ positively selected. The receptors derive from a man younger than 45 in good health.

The chain recombines TRBV27 with TRBJ1-2; weak D call: TRBD1 (5 bases). Trimming left V 5 bases short and J 4 bases short, with 14 bases between. This CDR3 comprises 14 residues. From germline, CDR1 is MNHEY and CDR2 SMNVEV (reference sequence). The CDR3, as DNA: TGTGCCAGCAGTGACTCCGGGACGGGCTATGGCTACACCTTC. It encodes CASSDSGTGYGYTF.

The V gene is TRBV13, the J gene TRBJ2-1; weak D call: TRBD2 (6 bases). This CDR3 has 16 amino acids. The germline CDR1 and CDR2 sequences are PRHDT and FYEKMQ (reference sequence). Trimming cost V 5 bases and J 0 bases, with 14 bases left between them. The CDR3 region is CASSQGTQSSYNEQFF. The CDR3 DNA is TGTGCCAGCAGCCAAGGGACTCAGAGCTCCTACAATGAGCAGTTCTTC.

Comments on this clone: Other DNA sequences in the sample encode the same CDR3. The J gene is TRBJ2-1, the V gene TRBV15; 7 nucleotides agree with TRBD1. This CDR3 contains 17 residues. Germline CDR1 LNHNV, CDR2 YYDKDF (reference sequence). V shed 0 bases, J shed 0 bases, and the junction held 5 bases outside the gene matches. The CDR3 region has the DNA TGTGCCACCAGCAGAGATTGGGGACAGTCCTCCTACAATGAGCAGTTCTTC. It yields the protein CATSRDWGQSSYNEQFF.

The chain joins TRBV7-2 to TRBJ2-1; TRBD2 matches at 8 bases. The CDR3 spans 17 residues. V was pared by 5 bases and J by 0 bases, with 9 bases of the junction left unmatched. CDR1 is SGHTA, CDR2 FQGNSA, per germline. CDR3 bases: TGTGCCAGCAGCACAAGAACTAGCGGCTACTCCTACAATGAGCAGTTCTTC. Translation gives CASSTRTSGYSYNEQFF.

The chain combines TRBV28 with TRBJ1-5; D ambiguous. Germline-derived CDR1 and CDR2 are MDHEN and SYDVKM. V was clipped by 2 bases and J by 7 bases, with 12 bases between them. The CDR3 length is 14 residues. CDR3 DNA: TGTGCCAGCAGTTTAATGGCAGGCGCCCAGCCCCAGCATTTT. Translating gives CASSLMAGAQPQHF.

CDR3 nucleotides: TGTGCCAGCAGTTTAAAACGTCAGGGGGCGCTTGGGGCCAACGTCCTGACTTTC. Translated, it gives CASSLKRQGALGANVLTF. This chain joins TRBV27 and TRBJ2-6; 8 bases align to TRBD1. Germline loops: CDR1 MNHEY, CDR2 SMNVEV (reference sequence). V was pared by 2 bases and J by 3 bases, with 9 bases of the junction left unmatched. The CDR3 is made up of 18 amino acids.

The genes are TRBV4-3 and TRBJ2-7; perhaps TRBD2 as D (5 bases). This CDR3 is 16 amino acids long. Trimming pared 0 bases from V and 3 bases from J, leaving 15 bases between. The V gene's germline CDR1 is LGHNA and CDR2 YSLEER. CDR3 sequence (DNA): TGCGCCAGCAGCCAAGATCTAGCCCCCACGGGCTACGAGCAGTACTTC. Its translation is CASSQDLAPTGYEQYF.

The V call is TRBV27, the J call TRBJ1-1; no reliable D call. Germline assignment: CDR1 MNHEY and CDR2 SMNVEV (reference sequence). CDR3 size: 15 residues. Trimming cost V 3 bases and J 3 bases, with 14 bases left between them. In DNA form, the CDR3 reads TGTGCCAGCAGTTTGTTGGCCCGTGGTGACACTGAAGCTTTCTTT. This gives the protein CASSLLARGDTEAFF.

The V gene is TRBV28, the J gene TRBJ2-1; no clear D. In germline, CDR1 is MDHEN, CDR2 SYDVKM. The CDR3 is 12 amino acids. The germline V and J ends were trimmed by 6 bases and 6 bases, with 9 bases remaining between them. The CDR3 DNA follows: TGTGCCAGCAGCGCCCCCCCCAATGAGCAGTTCTTC. It yields the protein CASSAPPNEQFF.

The gene calls are TRBV18 and TRBJ1-6; D uncertain. The CDR3 runs to 14 residues. From germline, CDR1 is KGHSH and CDR2 LQKENI. V lost 3 bases, J lost 7 bases, and 10 bases lay in between. The DNA for the CDR3 is TGTGCCAGCTCACCTGGACTGCGCAATTCACCCCTCCACTTT. Its protein product is CASSPGLRNSPLHF.

This clone was picked up a small number of times. This chain links TRBV5-4 with TRBJ1-5; unclear D gene. CDR3 size: 15 residues. The V end lost 4 bases, the J end lost 3 bases, and 14 bases lay between the germline ends. In germline, CDR1 is SGHNT, CDR2 YYREEE (reference sequence). The CDR3 bases are TGTGCCAGCAGCCCCCAGCCGCAGCCCAATCAGCCCCAGCATTTT. Its translation is CASSPQPQPNQPQHF.

The V and J genes are TRBV11-2 and TRBJ2-7; D remains ambiguous. V was shortened by 3 bases and J by 6 bases, with 18 bases between the two germline ends. In germline, CDR1 is SGHAT, CDR2 FQNNGV. This CDR3 spans 15 amino acids. The CDR3 region is CASSFTRTDGVEQYF. The DNA of the CDR3 is TGTGCCAGCAGCTTTACTCGGACGGATGGGGTCGAGCAGTACTTC.

This rearrangement joins TRBV9 to TRBJ2-2, with D hard to call. Trimming cost V 2 bases and J 5 bases, with 10 bases left between them. The CDR3 runs to 14 residues. Looked up from germline, CDR1 is SGDLS and CDR2 is YYNGEE. This CDR3 reads CASSVPPSTGELFF. The CDR3 coding sequence is TGTGCCAGCAGCGTTCCCCCCTCAACCGGGGAGCTGTTTTTT.

V and J are TRBV10-3 and TRBJ1-2; maybe TRBD1 (6 bases). V was shortened by 1 base and J by 8 bases, with 11 bases between the two germline ends. In germline, CDR1 is ENHRY, CDR2 SYGVKD. CDR3 length equals 13 residues. The CDR3 bases are TGTGCCATCAGTGAGTACAGGGAAGGAGGCTACACCTTC. Residues: CAISEYREGGYTF.

The gene calls are TRBV28 and TRBJ1-2; D is possibly TRBD1 (5 bases). There are 13 residues in the CDR3. Between the trimmed V and J ends, which lost 2 bases and 5 bases, there was a span of 9 bases. Per germline, CDR1 MDHEN and CDR2 SYDVKM. In nucleotides, the CDR3 is TGTGCCAGCAGTTTAGGGGCCCTTTATGGCTACACCTTC. Translating it yields CASSLGALYGYTF.

The chain employs TRBV10-3 and TRBJ1-1; D gene ambiguous. Germline lookup yields CDR1 ENHRY and CDR2 SYGVKD. V was pared by 0 bases and J by 1 base, with 6 bases between. This CDR3 has 14 residues. CDR3 DNA sequence: TGTGCCATCAGTGAGTCGACACAGAACACTGAAGCTTTCTTT. It yields the protein CAISESTQNTEAFF.

In its sample, this clone was seen once. V is TRBV2 and J is TRBJ2-7; D perhaps matches TRBD1 (5 bases). The germline V gene has CDR1 SNHLY and CDR2 FYNNEI. The CDR3 extends over 15 amino acids. The V end lost 5 bases, the J end lost 0 bases, and 14 bases lay between the germline ends. In DNA, the CDR3 is TGTGCCAGCAGTATTACAGGTGATAGCTCCTACGAGCAGTACTTC. Protein product: CASSITGDSSYEQYF.

The genes are TRBV19 and TRBJ2-5; no reliable D call. Germline V gene sequence: CDR1 LNHDA, CDR2 SQIVND (reference sequence). The CDR3 consists of 12 residues. V lost 6 bases to trimming and J lost 3 bases, with 8 bases between them. CDR3 residues: CASSVEEETQYF. Written as DNA, the CDR3 is TGTGCCAGTAGCGTTGAAGAAGAGACCCAGTACTTC.

In regard to this clone: Other DNA sequences in the same sample also yield this CDR3. This sequence joins TRBV10-3 and TRBJ2-3; 9 nucleotides agree with TRBD2. V trimming: 3 bases; J trimming: 1 base; junction bases outside the gene matches: 2. Germline CDR1 ENHRY, CDR2 SYGVKD. The CDR3 has 15 residues. The CDR3 DNA is TGTGCCATCAGTGACCTAGCGGGGCGCACAGATACGCAGTATTTT. Translated: CAISDLAGRTDTQYF.

The rearrangement links TRBV5-6 to TRBJ2-2; TRBD1 is a possible D gene (5 bases). Germline values: CDR1 SGHDT, CDR2 YYEEEE. This CDR3 comprises 15 residues. The V and J ends lost 5 bases and 5 bases respectively, with 16 bases between them. CDR3 sequence (DNA): TGTGCCAGCAGTGAAGTGCAGGGCTGGACCGGGGAGCTGTTTTTT. Protein sequence: CASSEVQGWTGELFF.

The chain couples TRBV5-4 to TRBJ1-1; D is possibly TRBD1 (6 bases). V was shortened by 1 base and J by 4 bases, with 14 bases between the two germline ends. Germline values: CDR1 SGHNT, CDR2 YYREEE (reference sequence). The CDR3 runs 15 residues. CDR3 sequence (DNA): TGTGCCAGCAGCTTGCGGCAGGGGCGGGGCACTGAAGCTTTCTTT. Its protein is CASSLRQGRGTEAFF.

The V gene is TRBV30, the J gene TRBJ1-2; D is perhaps TRBD1 (6 bases). Germline values: CDR1 GTSNPN, CDR2 SVGIG (reference sequence). Trimming took off 4 bases at V and 8 bases at J, with 23 bases between the two ends. The CDR3 consists of 15 residues. CDR3 sequence reads: CAWNSARDNIRGYTF. The CDR3 DNA sequence: TGTGCCTGGAACTCCGCCCGGGACAATATTCGGGGCTACACCTTC.